These 2 T cell receptor beta chains were all obtained from the same sample, sequenced in a study of patients and donors after allogeneic stem cell transplantation. TCRdb fed the RT-PCR reads into MiXCR, producing one record per CDR3 protein. The repertoire includes approximately 410,000 distinct CDR3 sequences, 15% to 20% of them detected once, and around 7.9% sits in the top ten. Sequenced input: blood, either unsorted or a sorted T cell fraction (not recorded which). The receptors stem from a human donor who was either an allogeneic HSCT recipient or a stem cell or donor lymphocyte infusion donor (not recorded which). It is not recorded whose cells these are; they may come from a transplant donor.

This clonotype turned up a few times. The V and J genes are TRBV5-5 and TRBJ2-7, with a possible D match to TRBD2 (6 bases). V lost 4 bases, J lost 3 bases, and 11 bases lay in between. CDR3 length equals 13 residues. Germline V gives CDR1 SGHKS, CDR2 YYEKEE (reference sequence). This chain's CDR3 is CASSPGGYYEQYF. The CDR3 coding sequence is TGTGCCAGCAGCCCCGGGGGATACTACGAGCAGTACTTC.

This rearrangement joins TRBV7-9 to TRBJ1-1; D is unclear. Germline values: CDR1 SEHNR, CDR2 FQNEAQ (reference sequence). This CDR3 is 12 amino acids long. V lost 2 bases and J lost 7, with 8 bases in between. CDR3 sequence: CASSLSGFEAFF. In nucleotides, the CDR3 is TGTGCCAGCAGCTTATCGGGCTTTGAAGCTTTCTTT.